The 29 T cell receptor beta chains below come from one sample, sequenced in a study of cytomegalovirus exposure and HLA in healthy donors. Researchers ran the PCR with 60 Vbeta and 13 Jbeta primers. Method: immunoSEQ multiplex PCR; TCRdb's copy keeps in-frame clones and lacks some. This sample contains around 65,000 clones. Sequencing was done on a sample of PBMCs. Source of these receptors: a man aged 25-45 years in good health and CMV-seropositive.

The chain links TRBV30 to TRBJ1-1; D unresolved. This CDR3 comprises 12 residues. Between the trimmed V and J ends, which lost 2 bases and 3 bases, there was a span of 7 bases. Germline V gene sequence: CDR1 GTSNPN, CDR2 SVGIG (reference sequence). The CDR3 spells CAWSQLDTEAFF. CDR3 sequence (DNA): TGTGCCTGGAGTCAACTAGACACTGAAGCTTTCTTT.

The rearrangement joins TRBV18 to TRBJ1-1; 10 positions match TRBD1. The germline V gene has CDR1 KGHSH and CDR2 LQKENI. J lost 4 bases, V lost 4 bases, and 6 bases had no gene match. The CDR3 is 15 residues long. CDR3: CASSLPGQGITEAFF. DNA of the CDR3: TGTGCCAGCTCACTACCGGGACAGGGGATCACTGAAGCTTTCTTT. The entire variable domain, with the rest obtained from reference TRBV18 and TRBJ1-1, is as follows: NAGVMQNPRHLVRRRGQEARLRCSPMKGHSHVYWYRQLPEEGLKFMVYLQKENIIDESGMPKERFSAEFPKEGPSILRIQQVVRGDSAAYFCASSLPGQGITEAFFGQGTRLTVV.

The CDR3 loop is CASSTGNYNEQFF. The DNA for the CDR3 is TGTGCCAGCAGCACCGGGAACTACAATGAGCAGTTCTTC. The chain has TRBV9 and TRBJ2-1; possibly TRBD2 for D (5 bases). The CDR3 is made up of 13 amino acids. The V end was cut by 4 bases, the J end by 3 bases, with 8 bases between. Germline V lookup: CDR1 SGDLS, CDR2 YYNGEE.

V and J are TRBV10-2 and TRBJ2-1, with 7 nucleotides matching TRBD1. CDR1 WSHSY and CDR2 SAAADI come from the germline V gene. The CDR3 contains 14 residues. J was trimmed by 5 bases and V by 6 bases; bases with no gene match: 7. The CDR3 protein is CASRWQGVHNEQFF. The CDR3 DNA reads as TGCGCCAGCAGATGGCAGGGGGTCCACAATGAGCAGTTCTTC.

The CDR3 reads CASSHDRLNTEAFF. The CDR3, as DNA: TGTGCCAGCTCCCATGACAGATTGAACACTGAAGCTTTCTTT. V and J are TRBV18 and TRBJ1-1; tentative D call: TRBD1 (5 bases). Germline V lookup: CDR1 KGHSH, CDR2 LQKENI. The CDR3 is made up of 14 amino acids. Trimming pared 6 bases from V and 0 bases from J, leaving 11 bases between. The complete variable domain, with remaining parts taken from reference TRBV18 and TRBJ1-1, reads NAGVMQNPRHLVRRRGQEARLRCSPMKGHSHVYWYRQLPEEGLKFMVYLQKENIIDESGMPKERFSAEFPKEGPSILRIQQVVRGDSAAYFCASSHDRLNTEAFFGQGTRLTVV.

The rearrangement links TRBV30 to TRBJ2-2; TRBD1 is a possible D gene (5 bases). V was trimmed by 5 bases and J by 3 bases, leaving 13 bases between them. The CDR3 spans 14 residues. Per the germline V gene, CDR1 is GTSNPN and CDR2 is SVGIG (reference sequence). DNA of the CDR3: TGTGCCTGGGGCCTGGACATCTACACCGGGGAGCTGTTTTTT. It translates to CAWGLDIYTGELFF.

Notes on this clone: One junction end disagrees with the germline gene, perhaps due to a read error. The chain carries TRBV7-9 and TRBJ1-1; D ambiguous. The CDR3 extends over 17 amino acids. CDR1 is SEHNR, CDR2 FQNEAQ, per germline (reference sequence). The CDR3 reads CASSARGPHTQNTEDFF. The DNA for the CDR3 is TGTGCCAGCAGCGCGAGAGGTCCACACACCCAGAACACTGAAGATTTCTTT.

The V and J genes are TRBV10-3 and TRBJ1-1; 9 nucleotides align to TRBD1. This CDR3 is 14 amino acids long. Germline V CDR1 and CDR2: ENHRY, SYGVKD. Trimming cost V 10 bases and J 1 base; bases outside gene matches: 7. The CDR3 reads CATTPGQGNTEAFF. The CDR3 nucleotides are TGTGCCACCACCCCGGGACAGGGGAACACTGAAGCTTTCTTT.

This chain joins TRBV30 and TRBJ2-2; tentatively, D is TRBD2 (6 bases). CDR3 size: 15 residues. Germline V CDR1 and CDR2: GTSNPN, SVGIG (reference sequence). V dropped 4 bases and J dropped 4 bases, with 16 bases sitting between them. In nucleotides, the CDR3 is TGTGCCTGGAAGCCTGCGGGAAGGGGCACCGGGGAGCTGTTTTTT. It yields the protein CAWKPAGRGTGELFF.

The V call is TRBV30, the J call TRBJ1-3; D gene unclear. The CDR3 is made up of 12 amino acids. Germline V gene sequence: CDR1 GTSNPN, CDR2 SVGIG (reference sequence). V lost 4 bases to trimming and J lost 0 bases, with 4 bases between them. CDR3 sequence: CAWTDSGNTIYF. The CDR3 nucleotides read TGTGCCTGGACAGACTCTGGAAACACCATATATTTT. The entire variable domain, with the rest obtained from reference TRBV30 and TRBJ1-3, is as follows: SQTIHQWPATLVQPVGSPLSLECTVEGTSNPNLYWYRQAAGRGLQLLFYSVGIGQISSEVPQNLSASRPQDRQFILSSKKLLLSDSGFYLCAWTDSGNTIYFGEGSWLTVV.

The rearrangement links TRBV2 to TRBJ1-1, with D unclear. This CDR3 has 11 residues. Germline V gene data show CDR1 as SNHLY and CDR2 as FYNNEI. V shed 4 bases and J shed 6 bases, with 6 bases lying between them. CDR3 protein: CASSVVSEAFF. As DNA, the CDR3 is TGTGCCAGCAGTGTAGTGTCTGAAGCTTTCTTT.

The V and J genes are TRBV30 and TRBJ2-7; 11 bases line up with TRBD2. The CDR3 runs 16 residues. The V gene's germline CDR1 is GTSNPN and CDR2 SVGIG (reference sequence). V was clipped by 0 bases and J by 1 base; unmatched bases: 5. The CDR3 DNA reads as TGTGCCTGGAGTGTAACTAGCGGGAGCCGGTCCTACGAGCAGTACTTC. Translation gives CAWSVTSGSRSYEQYF.

V is TRBV29-1 and J is TRBJ1-1; 11 bases map to TRBD1. With 0 bases clipped from V and 10 bases from J, the junction kept 4 bases outside the gene matches. The germline gives CDR1 SQVTM, CDR2 ANQGSEA. The CDR3 covers 13 residues. In nucleotides, the CDR3 is TGCAGCGTTGAAGATCTTGGGACAGGGGGAGCTTTCTTT. It specifies CSVEDLGTGGAFF.

The genes are TRBV5-1 and TRBJ2-1; 10 bases align to TRBD2. After removal of 1 base from V and 6 bases from J, the junction contained 13 bases not matched to a gene. CDR1 is SGHRS, CDR2 YFSETQ, per germline. This CDR3 has 18 amino acids. In DNA, the CDR3 is TGCGCCAGCAGCTTGTTGGGAGCGGGAGGGCCGGGAGCCAATGAGCAGTTCTTC. It translates to CASSLLGAGGPGANEQFF. The full variable domain, in which reference TRBV5-1 and TRBJ2-1 provide the parts outside the CDR3, is KAGVTQTPRYLIKTRGQQVTLSCSPISGHRSVSWYQQTPGQGLQFLFEYFSETQRNKGNFPGRFSGRQFSNSRSEMNVSTLELGDSALYLCASSLLGAGGPGANEQFFGPGTRLTVL.

The chain has TRBV5-1 and TRBJ2-5, with TRBD2 identical over 12 bases. Germline trimming cut 0 bases from V and 6 bases from J; bases unmatched to any gene: 6. CDR1 and CDR2 (germline): SGHRS, YFSETQ. There are 16 residues in the CDR3. The CDR3 DNA reads as TGCGCCAGCAGCTTGGTTCTAGCGGGGGGGTCGAAGACCCAGTACTTC. This codes for CASSLVLAGGSKTQYF.

This chain uses TRBV19 with TRBJ2-2, with D possibly being TRBD1 (5 bases). CDR3 length equals 13 residues. Germline V CDR1 and CDR2: LNHDA, SQIVND (reference sequence). V was cut by 5 bases and J by 3 bases, with 7 bases left in between. The CDR3 reads CASSPGYTGELFF. The DNA of the CDR3 is TGTGCCAGTAGTCCAGGGTACACCGGGGAGCTGTTTTTT. Drawing the rest from reference TRBV19 and TRBJ2-2, the complete variable domain is DGGITQSPKYLFRKEGQNVTLSCEQNLNHDAMYWYRQDPGQGLRLIYYSQIVNDFQKGDIAEGYSVSREKKESFPLTVTSAQKNPTAFYLCASSPGYTGELFFGEGSRLTVL.

The gene calls are TRBV5-1 and TRBJ2-1; weak D call: TRBD2 (5 bases). V was clipped by 3 bases and J by 9 bases, with 13 bases between them. This CDR3 spans 13 amino acids. From germline, CDR1 is SGHRS and CDR2 YFSETQ. DNA for the CDR3: TGCGCCAGCAGCTCGGAGGCAGTCGGTGAGCAGTTCTTC. Encoded protein: CASSSEAVGEQFF.

The rearrangement links TRBV18 to TRBJ2-7; D is possibly TRBD2 (6 bases). CDR3 length: 14 residues. Germline V CDR1 and CDR2: KGHSH, LQKENI. V gave up 3 bases and J gave up 6 bases, with 15 bases separating them. The CDR3 sequence: CASSPDSTGGEQYF. CDR3 DNA: TGTGCCAGCTCACCGGACTCCACCGGGGGCGAGCAGTACTTC.

V is TRBV7-2 and J is TRBJ2-5; possibly TRBD1 for D (6 bases). The V end was cut by 1 base, the J end by 5 bases, with 11 bases between. The CDR3 is made up of 14 amino acids. Germline CDR1 reads SGHTA; CDR2 reads FQGNSA. CDR3 protein: CASSLGGGRETQYF. The CDR3 DNA is TGTGCCAGCAGCTTAGGTGGGGGCAGGGAGACCCAGTACTTC.

The chain employs TRBV7-3 and TRBJ1-2; D is unresolved. V dropped 3 bases and J dropped 1 base, with 6 bases sitting between them. The CDR3 extends over 13 amino acids. The germline V gene encodes CDR1 SGHTA and CDR2 FQGTGA. The CDR3 DNA sequence: TGTGCCAGCAGCTTTGGCCATAACTATGGCTACACCTTC. This encodes CASSFGHNYGYTF.

Comment on this clone: One junction end disagrees with the germline gene, perhaps due to a read error. The chain links TRBV30 to TRBJ1-6; the D gene is possibly TRBD1 (6 bases). From germline, CDR1 is GTSNPN and CDR2 SVGIG (reference sequence). The CDR3 has 15 residues. This chain's CDR3 is CAWSTGLTYNSHLHF. The DNA of the CDR3 is TGTGCCTGGAGTACAGGGTTGACCTATAATTCACACCTCCACTTT.

V and J are TRBV30 and TRBJ1-2; D may be TRBD1 (6 bases). V dropped 4 bases and J dropped 0 bases, with 12 bases sitting between them. The germline V gene has CDR1 GTSNPN and CDR2 SVGIG (reference sequence). The CDR3 length is 14 residues. CDR3 sequence (DNA): TGTGCCTGGACCCGGACAGAAGCTAACTATGGCTACACCTTC. Amino acids: CAWTRTEANYGYTF.

This rearrangement joins TRBV6-1 to TRBJ1-2; no firm D call. The CDR3 totals 10 residues. V was pared by 6 bases and J by 6 bases, with 5 bases between. The germline gives CDR1 MNHNS, CDR2 SASEGT. The CDR3 is CASREDGYTF. The DNA of the CDR3 is TGTGCCAGCAGGGAGGATGGCTACACCTTC.

The rearrangement uses TRBV6-4 and TRBJ2-2; no clear D gene. The V end lost 3 bases, the J end lost 0 bases, and 11 bases lay between the germline ends. CDR1 is MRHNA and CDR2 is SNTAGT in the germline V gene. This CDR3 comprises 16 residues. The DNA for the CDR3 is TGTGCCAGCAGTGAAACGGAAACAGCGAACACCGGGGAGCTGTTTTTT. Translation gives CASSETETANTGELFF.

V gene TRBV5-1 combines with J gene TRBJ2-7, with TRBD1 matching 7 bases. The CDR3 totals 13 residues. Germline loops: CDR1 SGHRS, CDR2 YFSETQ. The V and J ends lost 4 bases and 6 bases, in that order; junction bases with no gene match: 7. The CDR3 loop is CASSGTGVGEQYF. CDR3 nucleotide sequence: TGCGCCAGCAGCGGTACAGGGGTGGGCGAGCAGTACTTC. Full variable domain (rest looked up from reference TRBV5-1 and TRBJ2-7): KAGVTQTPRYLIKTRGQQVTLSCSPISGHRSVSWYQQTPGQGLQFLFEYFSETQRNKGNFPGRFSGRQFSNSRSEMNVSTLELGDSALYLCASSGTGVGEQYFGPGTRLTVT.

The chain combines TRBV6-5 with TRBJ2-7; a possible D gene is TRBD1 (5 bases). The V end lost 4 bases, the J end lost 6 bases, and 13 bases lay between the germline ends. This CDR3 spans 13 amino acids. CDR1 is MNHEY, CDR2 SVGAGI, per germline. CDR3 coding DNA: TGTGCCAGCAGTTCTATACAGGTATCCGAGCAGTACTTC. Its translation is CASSSIQVSEQYF.

The chain uses TRBV11-2 and TRBJ2-3, with 14 bases fitting TRBD2. Germline-derived CDR1 and CDR2 are SGHAT and FQNNGV. The CDR3 extends over 17 amino acids. V shed 3 bases, J shed 4 bases, and the junction held 6 bases outside the gene matches. DNA for the CDR3: TGTGCCAGCAGCTTCGGACTAGCGGGAGGTAGGGCAGATACGCAGTATTTT. Protein product: CASSFGLAGGRADTQYF. The whole variable domain, remainder taken from reference TRBV11-2 and TRBJ2-3, is EAGVAQSPRYKIIEKRQSVAFWCNPISGHATLYWYQQILGQGPKLLIQFQNNGVVDDSQLPKDRFSAERLKGVDSTLKIQPAKLEDSAVYLCASSFGLAGGRADTQYFGPGTRLTVL.

Details on this clone: This CDR3 is also generated by other DNA sequences in the sample. The CDR3 loop reads CASSPGTGSSYEQYF. The CDR3 coding sequence is TGTGCCAGCAGCCCTGGGACAGGAAGCTCCTACGAGCAGTACTTC. The genes are TRBV9 and TRBJ2-7; 8 bases align to TRBD1. CDR1 is SGDLS and CDR2 is YYNGEE in the germline V gene. This CDR3 is 15 amino acids long. J was trimmed by 0 bases and V by 4 bases; bases with no gene match: 6.

The chain combines TRBV29-1 with TRBJ1-2; 10 positions match TRBD1. The CDR3 runs to 13 residues. Germline V gene data show CDR1 as SQVTM and CDR2 as ANQGSEA. The trim removed 4 bases at V and 4 bases at J, leaving 3 bases unmatched. CDR3 loop: CSVGQGAVYGYTF. For the CDR3, the DNA is TGCAGCGTTGGACAGGGGGCAGTCTATGGCTACACCTTC. Drawing the rest from reference TRBV29-1 and TRBJ1-2, the complete variable domain is SAVISQKPSRDICQRGTSLTIQCQVDSQVTMMFWYRQQPGQSLTLIATANQGSEATYESGFVIDKFPISRPNLTFSTLTVSNMSPEDSSIYLCSVGQGAVYGYTFGSGTRLTVV.